This entry lists 22 T cell receptor beta chains sequenced from one sample in a study of blood T cell repertoires in COVID-19 (dated by TCRdb to about 2020). Library construction relied on the immunoSEQ multiplex PCR assay. This immuneACCESS table, as held by TCRdb, lists in-frame sequences with V and J called but not all clones. Of the missing ones, under half trace to an unresolved V gene in checked studies; the others have no known cause. The sample has some 290,000 clones on record, roughly nine tenths of them singletons. Over 9.5% of the sample comes from the top ten. Material: peripheral blood. The receptors originated from a woman aged 25 to 39 with COVID-19, enrolled during active disease.

The chain uses TRBV5-8 and TRBJ1-3; D gene ambiguous. There are 14 residues in the CDR3. Germline V gene lookup returns CDR1 SGHTS and CDR2 YDEGEE. The V end lost 4 bases, the J end lost 4 bases, and 12 bases lay between the germline ends. CDR3 nucleotides: TGTGCCAGCAGCATACCTACTTTAGGAAACACCATATATTTT. Translating gives CASSIPTLGNTIYF.

V usage is TRBV7-2 and J usage is TRBJ2-5, with D possibly TRBD2 on 7 matching bases. This CDR3 contains 16 residues. Looked up from germline, CDR1 is SGHTA and CDR2 is FQGNSA. V lost 1 base and J 1 base, leaving 13 bases between the germline ends. This chain's CDR3 is CASSLVGGLGQETQYF. CDR3 nucleotide sequence: TGTGCCAGCAGCTTAGTGGGGGGGCTCGGCCAAGAGACCCAGTACTTC.

This chain joins TRBV10-1 and TRBJ2-7, with TRBD1 matching 8 bases. This CDR3 is 15 amino acids long. V lost 1 base to trimming and J lost 7 bases; unmatched junction nucleotides: 9. Germline V CDR1 and CDR2: WNHNN, SYGVQD (reference sequence). CDR3 amino acids: CASSELTGAPGEQYF. The CDR3, as DNA: TGCGCCAGCAGTGAGTTGACAGGGGCTCCCGGTGAGCAGTACTTC.

The chain recombines TRBV7-9 with TRBJ1-2; 10 positions agree with TRBD1. The J segment lost 6 bases and the V segment lost 1 base, leaving 5 bases of the junction unmatched. Looked up from germline, CDR1 is SEHNR and CDR2 is FQNEAQ (reference sequence). The CDR3 is 15 residues long. CDR3 region: CASSLVGTGVDGYTF. The CDR3 nucleotides are TGTGCCAGCAGCTTAGTCGGGACAGGGGTAGATGGCTACACCTTC.

J is TRBJ2-7 and V is TRBV3-1 (or the pseudogene TRBV3-2); 10 positions agree with TRBD2. The germline gives CDR1 LGHDT, CDR2 YNNKEL (reference sequence). The length of the CDR3 is 16 residues. After removal of 1 base from V and 2 bases from J, the junction contained 5 bases not matched to a gene. The DNA for the CDR3 is TGTGCCAGCAGCCAAGGTAGCGGGGGGCCTACCTACGAGCAGTACTTC. Translated: CASSQGSGGPTYEQYF.

The chain links TRBV4-2 to TRBJ2-1, with TRBD2 as a possible D gene (5 bases). This CDR3 has 16 amino acids. Trimming removed 2 bases from V and 9 bases from J, with 20 bases in between. The V gene's germline CDR1 is LGHNA and CDR2 YNFKEQ. The CDR3 sequence is CASSQTPGLRAGEQFF. The DNA of the CDR3 is TGTGCCAGCAGCCAAACCCCTGGGCTGCGGGCGGGTGAGCAGTTCTTC.

The CDR3 loop is CASSPGRDSISGNTIYF. The DNA of the CDR3 is TGCGCCAGCAGCCCCGGCCGGGACAGCATCTCTGGAAACACCATATATTTT. The genes are TRBV5-1 and TRBJ1-3, with TRBD1 matching over 7 bases. The CDR3 is 17 amino acids. Germline CDR1 and CDR2: SGHRS and YFSETQ. V shed 4 bases, J shed 0 bases, and the junction held 10 bases outside the gene matches.

This chain uses TRBV2 with TRBJ2-1; possible D gene TRBD1, 6 bases. CDR3 size: 15 residues. The germline V gene encodes CDR1 SNHLY and CDR2 FYNNEI. Trimming stripped 8 bases from V and 0 bases from J, with 14 bases between. This CDR3 is CASVQDSSSYNEQFF. The CDR3, as DNA: TGTGCCAGCGTTCAGGACAGTTCCTCCTACAATGAGCAGTTCTTC.

This clone was seen more than once but under ten times. This chain joins TRBV6-2 or TRBV6-3 and TRBJ2-5; the match to TRBD2 covers 10 bases. With V trimmed by 5 bases and J by 2 bases, 5 bases remained unmatched. CDR1 and CDR2 (germline): MNHEY, SVGEGT. CDR3 length: 15 residues. CDR3 coding DNA: TGTGCCAGCAGTGGCCCTAGCGGGGGACAAGAGACCCAGTACTTC. Translation gives CASSGPSGGQETQYF.

The chain couples TRBV5-4 to TRBJ2-5; 10 nucleotides align to TRBD2. Losses at the gene ends were 4 bases for V and 5 bases for J; bases not matched to a gene: 8. Looked up from germline, CDR1 is SGHNT and CDR2 is YYREEE (reference sequence). The CDR3 extends over 15 amino acids. As DNA, the CDR3 is TGTGCCAGCAGCACACCAGCGGGGGGGGTGGAGACCCAGTACTTC. Amino acids: CASSTPAGGVETQYF.

The genes are TRBV5-1 and TRBJ1-6; 7 bases map to TRBD1. V lost 0 bases, J lost 12 bases, and 6 bases stayed unmatched. The CDR3 is 14 residues long. Germline values: CDR1 SGHRS, CDR2 YFSETQ. The CDR3 is CASSLGQGQIPLHF. Here the CDR3 DNA reads TGCGCCAGCAGCTTGGGACAGGGTCAAATACCCCTCCACTTT. Looking up the rest from reference TRBV5-1 and TRBJ1-6 gives the full variable domain: KAGVTQTPRYLIKTRGQQVTLSCSPISGHRSVSWYQQTPGQGLQFLFEYFSETQRNKGNFPGRFSGRQFSNSRSEMNVSTLELGDSALYLCASSLGQGQIPLHFGNGTRLTVT.

This clone was seen only once. This sequence joins TRBV6-5 and TRBJ2-1; TRBD2 agrees at 8 bases. Germline assignment: CDR1 MNHEY and CDR2 SVGAGI. After removal of 0 bases from V and 9 bases from J, the junction contained 4 bases not matched to a gene. The CDR3 totals 14 residues. Written as DNA, the CDR3 is TGTGCCAGCAGTTACTCGGCGGGGGGCCTTGAGCAGTTCTTC. Its translation is CASSYSAGGLEQFF.

This chain uses TRBV7-9 with TRBJ1-3; possible D gene TRBD1, 6 bases. The CDR3 sequence is 15 residues long. CDR1 is SEHNR, CDR2 FQNEAQ, per germline (reference sequence). V dropped 5 bases and J dropped 4 bases, with 15 bases sitting between them. The CDR3 loop reads CASSPSQGTGNTIYF. As DNA, the CDR3 is TGTGCCAGCAGCCCATCACAGGGAACCGGAAACACCATATATTTT.

V usage is TRBV6-2 or TRBV6-3 and J usage is TRBJ2-5; D perhaps matches TRBD2 (6 bases). This CDR3 comprises 17 residues. CDR1 is MNHEY and CDR2 is SVGEGT in the germline V gene. Trimming stripped 2 bases from V and 2 bases from J, with 18 bases between. The CDR3 nucleotides read TGTGCCAGCAGTTACCTGAAAACGGGACTTGGACAAGAGACCCAGTACTTC. Amino acid sequence: CASSYLKTGLGQETQYF.

A few counts support this clone. J is TRBJ2-2 and V is TRBV4-2, with a possible D match to TRBD1 (5 bases). CDR1 and CDR2 (germline): LGHNA, YNFKEQ. This CDR3 region has 17 residues. V lost 0 bases and J 3 bases, leaving 14 bases between the germline ends. CDR3 sequence: CASSQDRGRVDTGELFF. The CDR3 DNA sequence: TGTGCCAGCAGCCAAGATAGGGGTAGGGTCGACACCGGGGAGCTGTTTTTT.

The chain is built from TRBV9 and TRBJ1-2; 7 bases align to TRBD1. With 0 bases clipped from V and 5 bases from J, the junction kept 10 bases outside the gene matches. The CDR3 consists of 16 residues. CDR1 is SGDLS, CDR2 YYNGEE, per germline. The CDR3 here is CASSVEYLGGRYGYTF. CDR3 bases: TGTGCCAGCAGCGTAGAATACCTAGGGGGCCGTTATGGCTACACCTTC.

The chain carries TRBV3-1 (or the pseudogene TRBV3-2) and TRBJ1-4; no clear D gene. Germline CDR1 LGHDT, CDR2 YNNKEL (reference sequence). The CDR3 totals 15 residues. The V gene lost 1 base and the J gene lost 4 bases, with 10 bases spanning the gap. CDR3 amino acids: CASSQAGGLNEKLFF. DNA for the CDR3: TGTGCCAGCAGCCAAGCAGGAGGGCTTAATGAAAAACTGTTTTTT.

The chain recombines TRBV6-5 with TRBJ2-7, with D possibly matching TRBD2 (5 bases). CDR3 length: 16 amino acids. Trimming left V 4 bases short and J 0 bases short, with 16 bases between. Germline CDR1 reads MNHEY; CDR2 reads SVGAGI. CDR3 residues: CASSFLVGLSSYEQYF. CDR3 in DNA: TGTGCCAGCAGTTTTCTTGTCGGACTCAGCTCCTACGAGCAGTACTTC.

V usage is TRBV4-1 and J usage is TRBJ1-1, with 7 positions matching TRBD1. This CDR3 spans 17 amino acids. V lost 4 bases and J lost 0; bases outside the gene matches: 11. Germline V CDR1 and CDR2: MGHRA, YSYEKL. The CDR3 nucleotides are TGCGCCAGCAGCCCAAGCCCTGGGGGGACAGTGAACACTGAAGCTTTCTTT. Protein product: CASSPSPGGTVNTEAFF.

The J gene is TRBJ1-1, the V gene TRBV19, with TRBD1 identical over 7 bases. CDR3 length: 13 residues. The germline V gene encodes CDR1 LNHDA and CDR2 SQIVND (reference sequence). Germline trimming cut 7 bases from V and 1 base from J; bases unmatched to any gene: 3. In nucleotides, the CDR3 is TGTGCCAGTAATAACAGGGGGAACACTGAAGCTTTCTTT. Translating it yields CASNNRGNTEAFF. The entire variable domain, with the rest obtained from reference TRBV19 and TRBJ1-1, is as follows: DGGITQSPKYLFRKEGQNVTLSCEQNLNHDAMYWYRQDPGQGLRLIYYSQIVNDFQKGDIAEGYSVSREKKESFPLTVTSAQKNPTAFYLCASNNRGNTEAFFGQGTRLTVV.

V and J are TRBV5-4 and TRBJ2-7; perhaps TRBD2 as D (5 bases). The CDR3 has 15 amino acids. The germline CDR1 and CDR2 sequences are SGHNT and YYREEE (reference sequence). V was shortened by 2 bases and J by 7 bases, with 19 bases between the two germline ends. The CDR3 nucleotides read TGTGCCAGCAGCTTTGAGGGAATCCCCCCTGGGGAGCAGTACTTC. Translation: CASSFEGIPPGEQYF.

J is TRBJ2-3 and V is TRBV24-1; 10 positions match TRBD2. This CDR3 is built from 18 residues. V gave up 3 bases and J gave up 5 bases; unmatched junction bases: 13. Germline loops: CDR1 KGHDR, CDR2 SFDVKD. CDR3 sequence reads: CATSDPEPSGGSVDTQYF. The CDR3 DNA reads TGTGCCACCAGTGATCCTGAGCCTAGCGGGGGTTCGGTAGATACGCAGTATTTT.